This note documents a single TCR beta chain sequence. The antigen is not known. The CDR3 consists of 14 residues. Per germline, CDR1 MNHNS and CDR2 SASEGT. V lost 6 bases and J 1 base, leaving 12 bases between the germline ends. Method: immunoSEQ multiplex PCR; TCRdb's copy keeps in-frame clones and lacks some. The repertoire holds approximately 43,000 clones, with approximately 80% as singletons. This sample was included in a study of neoadjuvant anti-PD-1 for oral cavity cancer. At the level of the study: Patients mostly received three to four biweekly nivolumab doses at 3 mg/kg before surgery. The study's findings and limits: Only a few patients per response group were TCR-analyzed; validation needed. PBMC Gini-index clonality exceeded responders' in non-responders post-nivolumab.

Time point described: after neoadjuvant nivolumab, at surgical resection. These newly diagnosed stage II-IVA oral cavity squamous cell carcinoma patients had no prior systemic or radiation treatment. The clonotype comes from a person between 35 and 79 years old with oral cavity squamous cell carcinoma. Material: PBMCs, obtained after nivolumab (anti-PD-1) treatment. The chain employs TRBV6-1 and TRBJ1-1; possible D gene TRBD1, 6 bases. The CDR3 loop is CASSIGQRNTEAFF. The CDR3, as DNA: TGTGCCAGCAGCATCGGACAGCGGAACACTGAAGCTTTCTTT.